This T cell receptor (beta chain) was captured in a study of T-cell memory formation after mild COVID-19 (dated by TCRdb to the early 2020s). Regarding the complete study: TCR sequence clusters from the two donors were largely donor specific. In two donors, T-cell clones that expanded and contracted after mild COVID-19 were followed by sequencing TCRalpha and TCRbeta repertoires longitudinally. Two young, previously healthy adult volunteers, one female and one male, were included in the cohort. Results and caveats for the whole study, not just this receptor: Only two mild cases were covered by the study, and larger cohorts that include severe cases with pre-infection samples were considered necessary. Balanced CD4/CD8 phenotypes were observed for clones contracting from day 15 to 85, whereas a bias towards CD4+ was observed for a second wave of clones expanding from day 15 to 37. Whether the second-wave clones peaking on day 37 were SARS-CoV-2 specific was not confirmed. The detection of some responding clones in pre-infection memory suggests that pre-existing cross-reactive memory T cells joined the SARS-CoV-2 response. Contracting CD4+ clones were found mainly in CM and EM memory subsets, while CD8+ clones were enriched in EMRA.

Ficoll-Paque density gradient centrifugation was used to isolate PBMCs. A remark on this clonotype: Its antigen has not been determined. No much larger clone is present one base from it, and per-base qualities are unavailable.

V loses 6 bases, J loses 5 bases, and the germline ends lie 16 bases apart. The CDR3 runs 14 residues from the cysteine to the phenylalanine. Left in the record is the CDR3 DNA by itself, 42 bases read in frame from the first base. The sequencing machine was an Illumina NovaSeq 6000. TCRalpha and TCRbeta cDNA libraries were constructed by 5'RACE with constant-segment primers, with sample barcodes and unique molecular identifiers being introduced. RNA was extracted from every sample with Trizol reagent. The libraries were amplified in two PCR steps, and the second step added a second sample barcode and Illumina TruSeq adapters. Libraries were sequenced on an Illumina NovaSeq with 2 x 150 bp paired-end reads. On the study's bioinformatics: Reads were demultiplexed and collapsed into UMI-guided consensus sequences with migec v1.2.7. Using mixcr v2.1.11, the UMI consensuses were aligned to TRA and TRB V and J templates and assembled into clonotypes. Expanded or contracted clonotypes were those called significant by both edgeR and NoisET, with noise models trained on biological replicates. For edgeR calls, the thresholds were a false discovery rate-adjusted p below 0.01 and a log2 fold-change of 1. As an exploratory analysis of dynamics, PCA with hierarchical clustering was applied to max-normalized trajectories of the 1000 most abundant clonotypes. Each responding clone was given a CD4 or CD8 phenotype based on the CD4+ and CD8+ repertoires, which had been sequenced separately. The public reads were reprocessed in TCRdb via fastp at Q25 and MiXCR, keeping in-frame beta chains. Each entry is one CDR3 protein sequence, shown with its most common DNA and genes. The V and J calls here are based on TCRdb, not the publication. Counted in this sample were around 390,000 distinct CDR3 sequences; about 17% of them appeared once. The ten biggest clones cover roughly 21% of the sample.

This chain is built from TRBV12-3 or TRBV12-4 and TRBJ1-2; TRBD1 is possibly the D segment (6 matching bases). Sequencing was carried out using PBMCs or a T cell subset sorted from them (not recorded which). The TCR comes from a man aged 18 to 29 who had mild COVID-19 (a few samples of this study predate the infection). The sample titles of this study are shuffled in the database, so cell type and time point are left out; the donor was told from shared clones. The CDR3 protein is CASRQGRLGYGYTF. DNA sequence: TGTGCCAGCAGACAGGGAAGGTTGGGGTATGGCTACACCTTC.